This TCR beta chain was identified during a study of blood T cell repertoires in COVID-19. Looking at the study overall: Acute-phase and convalescent COVID-19 samples originated in the United States, Italy and Spain.

Per the original data handling: From reference gene primer amplification, estimates of nucleated cell counts were derived. Profiled with immunoSEQ multiplex PCR; TCRdb holds only in-frame clones, not every one. V, J and clone size derive from that table, while D and trimming were established from the DNA sequence. Of about 72,000 clones in the sample, 82% were seen once. CDR1 DFQATT and CDR2 SNEGSKA come from the germline V gene (reference sequence). The CDR3 loop spans 15 amino acids. Trimming removed 3 bases from V and 7 bases from J; junction bases left unmatched: 11. The chain links TRBV20-1 to TRBJ1-1, with 10 bases aligning to TRBD1. The receptor's source is a man aged 55 to 70 with acute or convalescent COVID-19. Specimen: peripheral blood. The CDR3 nucleotides read TGCAGTGCTAGTGCCCAGGGACAGGGGAGGGGTGAAGCTTTCTTT. Translation gives CSASAQGQGRGEAFF.